These 8 T cell receptor beta chains share one sample of origin, sequenced in a study of shared clonotypes between healthy human individuals. Data came from immunoSEQ multiplex PCR; TCRdb stores just in-frame clones and leaves some out. This table holds 2 million to 2.5 million clones, 85% to 95% found once. Sequencing used naive CD4+ T cells from PBMCs. Subset indicated: CD45RA+ positively selected. The receptors shown here come from a man aged 18 to 35 in good health. Some clones in this sample may be carry-over from other donors' samples.

This chain uses TRBV6-6 with TRBJ2-7; 9 positions agree with TRBD2. The CDR3 runs to 16 residues. CDR1 is MNHNY and CDR2 is SVGAGI in the germline V gene (reference sequence). The V and J ends lost 0 bases and 2 bases, in that order; junction bases with no gene match: 5. CDR3 sequence (DNA): TGTGCCAGCAGTTACTCGGCTAGCGGGACCCCCTACGAGCAGTACTTC. This translates into CASSYSASGTPYEQYF.

With regard to this clone: Other DNA sequences in the same sample also yield this CDR3. This chain joins TRBV12-5 and TRBJ1-5; 8 nucleotides agree with TRBD1. The germline V gene encodes CDR1 LGHNT and CDR2 FRNRAP. The trim removed 6 bases at V and 2 bases at J, leaving 0 bases unmatched. The CDR3 extends over 13 amino acids. The DNA of the CDR3 is TGTGCTAGTGGGACAGGGGGCAATCAGCCCCAGCATTTT. This sequence encodes CASGTGGNQPQHF.

The CDR3 DNA reads as TGTGCCAGCAGCTTTTTAAACACCGGGGAGCTGTTTTTT. It codes for CASSFLNTGELFF. The chain links TRBV7-8 to TRBJ2-2; no reliable D call. The V and J ends lost 3 bases and 2 bases respectively, with 4 bases between them. The germline V gene has CDR1 SGHVS and CDR2 FQNEAQ. The CDR3 consists of 13 residues. The entire variable domain, with the rest obtained from reference TRBV7-8 and TRBJ2-2, is as follows: GAGVSQSPRYKVAKRGQDVALRCDPISGHVSLFWYQQALGQGPEFLTYFQNEAQLDKSGLPSDRFFAERPEGSVSTLKIQRTQQEDSAVYLCASSFLNTGELFFGEGSRLTVL.

Turning to this clone: Distinct nucleotide sequences in the sample also encode this CDR3. The V and J genes are TRBV11-1 and TRBJ2-7, with D uncertain. CDR1 SGHAT and CDR2 FQDESV come from the germline V gene (reference sequence). V was shortened by 1 base and J by 2 bases, with 3 bases between the two germline ends. The CDR3 is 12 amino acids. CDR3 sequence reads: CASSLGAYEQYF. The CDR3 bases are TGTGCCAGCAGCTTAGGGGCCTACGAGCAGTACTTC.

This clone was seen just once. The chain links TRBV2 to TRBJ2-2, with D perhaps given as TRBD1 or TRBD2 (6 bases each). Germline CDR1 reads SNHLY; CDR2 reads FYNNEI. Trimming took 7 bases from V and 5 from J, leaving 20 bases between them. This CDR3 has 16 residues. CDR3 amino acids: CASTARGVPMTGELFF. The CDR3 nucleotides read TGTGCCAGCACAGCTAGGGGGGTTCCAATGACCGGGGAGCTGTTTTTT. Complete variable domain (other parts from reference TRBV2 and TRBJ2-2): EPEVTQTPSHQVTQMGQEVILRCVPISNHLYFYWYRQILGQKVEFLVSFYNNEISEKSEIFDDQFSVERPDGSNFTLKIRSTKLEDSAMYFCASTARGVPMTGELFFGEGSRLTVL.

This clone occurred a few times. This specimen includes other DNA sequences encoding the same CDR3. The chain uses TRBV29-1 and TRBJ1-1; D uncertain. Trimming cost V 4 bases and J 3 bases, with 9 bases left between them. In germline, CDR1 is SQVTM, CDR2 ANQGSEA. The CDR3 contains 12 residues. Here the CDR3 DNA reads TGCAGCGTTGCCCGGGGTGACACTGAAGCTTTCTTT. Its protein is CSVARGDTEAFF. Variable domain in full (rest from reference TRBV29-1 and TRBJ1-1): SAVISQKPSRDICQRGTSLTIQCQVDSQVTMMFWYRQQPGQSLTLIATANQGSEATYESGFVIDKFPISRPNLTFSTLTVSNMSPEDSSIYLCSVARGDTEAFFGQGTRLTVV.

This clone was seen once. This rearrangement joins TRBV6-5 to TRBJ1-4, with 7 bases that match TRBD1. Losses at the gene ends were 7 bases for V and 2 bases for J; bases not matched to a gene: 4. Germline V gives CDR1 MNHEY, CDR2 SVGAGI. This CDR3 is built from 14 residues. The CDR3 nucleotides read TGTGCCAGCAAAAGGGGACAGACTAATGAAAAACTGTTTTTT. Its protein product is CASKRGQTNEKLFF.

V is TRBV7-9 and J is TRBJ2-2; D is unresolved. V lost 10 bases and J 2 bases, leaving 14 bases between the germline ends. This CDR3 comprises 14 residues. Germline V gene sequence: CDR1 SEHNR, CDR2 FQNEAQ (reference sequence). CDR3 DNA sequence: TGTGCCATAGGACCGGAGCCAAACACCGGGGAGCTGTTTTTT. Amino acid sequence: CAIGPEPNTGELFF.